This section outlines one TCR beta chain sequence together with its context. Its antigen remains unidentified. Germline values: CDR1 SGHAT, CDR2 FQNNGV. This CDR3 comprises 15 residues. Trimming removed 5 bases from V and 5 bases from J, with 18 bases in between. Thyroid ultrasound, orbital computed tomography, clinical symptoms, and serum thyroxine and TRAb underpinned diagnoses. These data belong to a study of T cells in Graves' hyperthyroidism and ophthalmopathy. It was RNA transcripts that yielded the amplified TCR beta CDR3 regions. With the HTBI primer set, the TCR CDR3 went through a first round of RT-PCR. TCRdb re-analysed the multiplex PCR reads in MiXCR, keeping a single row per CDR3 protein. The sample holds about 570,000 distinct CDR3 sequences, more than 45% seen once. Study-wide results and limits: Most thyroid-expanded clonotypes above 0.001 were also found in blood.

This clonotype was sampled from an adult woman with Graves' disease, either hyperthyroidism or ophthalmopathy (not recorded which). The specimen was peripheral blood or thyroid tissue (not recorded which). The chain uses TRBV11-2 and TRBJ2-5, with TRBD2 as a possible D gene (5 bases). CDR3 sequence (DNA): TGTGCCAGCAGCAGTGCTAGGGAGTGGGCGGAGACCCAGTACTTC. This codes for CASSSAREWAETQYF.